This record concerns one T cell receptor (beta chain) sequence. This sample is drawn from a study of blood T cell repertoires in COVID-19. Study overall: Sample material is recorded as cDNA or gDNA derived from T cells, B-cell-depleted T cells, or PBMCs.

In the original workflow: By means of reference gene primer amplification, nucleated cell counts were estimated. Assay used: immunoSEQ multiplex PCR; TCRdb lists only in-frame clones, some missing. V and J calls and clone size are copied from that table; D and trimming were computed from the DNA. The sample holds fewer than 500,000 clones, 80% to 90% seen once. Trimming took 0 bases from V and 4 from J, leaving 26 bases between them. CDR1 and CDR2 (germline): SGDLS, YYNGEE. The CDR3 has 20 amino acids. Those enrolled, adults aged roughly 18 to 89 years, came from about two dozen US areas. Either two negative PCRs, clearance, or symptom resolution qualified Cohort 3 donors as recovered.

Sequences were obtained from PBMCs or T cells enriched from blood (not recorded which). This TCR was recovered from a man aged 25 to 40 who had recovered from COVID-19. This chain connects TRBV9 to TRBJ2-1, with D perhaps TRBD1 (5 bases). This chain's CDR3 is CASSVEPESFRGPVYNEQFF. CDR3 in DNA: TGTGCCAGCAGCGTAGAACCCGAGAGTTTTAGGGGCCCCGTATACAATGAGCAGTTCTTC.